This is a list of T cell receptor beta chains from one sample in a study of CD8 T cells in acute hepatitis C reinfection. The data were produced by immunoSEQ multiplex PCR, yet TCRdb's version contains in-frame clones alone and is incomplete. The sample comprises 30,000 to 45,000 clones, 75% to 90% of which are singletons, and approximately 11% rests with the top ten. The sample taken for sequencing was naive CD8+ T cells from PBMCs. The receptors shown here come from a woman aged 18-30 years who spontaneously cleared hepatitis C infection. Each CDR3 is given with its conserved first and last residue. Each record gives: D gene, V gene, J gene, clone size, CDR3 protein, CDR3 DNA. D genes are given only for firm matches. A clone size is listed for some rows: how often the clone was seen (once, few, many), or a class if it is expanded.

-	TRBV13	TRBJ2-7	-	CASSSTGPPYEQYF	TGTGCCAGCAGCTCCACGGGGCCCCCCTACGAGCAGTACTTC
-	TRBV27	TRBJ2-1	-	CASRKGGNEQFF	TGTGCCAGCAGGAAGGGGGGCAATGAGCAGTTCTTC
TRBD2	TRBV19	TRBJ2-7	-	CASSIGLAAYEQYF	TGTGCCAGTAGTATTGGGCTAGCGGCCTACGAGCAGTACTTC
-	TRBV9	TRBJ1-1	-	CASSATRGNTEAFF	TGTGCCAGCAGCGCGACTAGGGGGAACACTGAAGCTTTCTTT
-	TRBV7-3	TRBJ2-7	-	CASSLRGGRYEQYF	TGTGCCAGCAGCTTAAGGGGCGGAAGGTACGAGCAGTACTTC
TRBD1	TRBV7-9	TRBJ2-1	-	CASSSPGTGSDNEQFF	TGTGCCAGCAGCTCCCCCGGGACAGGCTCCGACAATGAGCAGTTCTTC
-	TRBV27	TRBJ1-1	-	CASRPPGPTHTEAFF	TGTGCCAGCAGACCTCCGGGACCCACCCACACTGAAGCTTTCTTT
-	TRBV10-2	TRBJ1-4	-	CASSERGSGGVSLGKLFF	TGCGCCAGCAGTGAGAGGGGGTCAGGAGGAGTTTCCCTTGGAAAACTGTTTTTT
-	TRBV27	TRBJ1-2	-	CASSPHLGTTILYGYTF	TGTGCCAGCAGTCCTCATCTAGGGACTACGATCCTCTATGGCTACACCTTC
-	TRBV30	TRBJ1-5	-	CAWSPTPSEPQHF	TGTGCCTGGAGTCCGACGCCCAGTGAGCCCCAGCATTTT
-	TRBV27	TRBJ2-2	few	CASSGTGLFTGELFF	TGTGCCAGCAGTGGGACCGGACTGTTCACCGGGGAGCTGTTTTTT
TRBD1	TRBV27	TRBJ1-5	-	CASSSIRGQANQPQHF	TGTGCCAGCAGTTCCATCCGGGGACAGGCGAATCAGCCCCAGCATTTT
-	TRBV11-2	TRBJ1-5	-	CASSLCVKCSNQPQHF	TGTGCCAGCAGCTTGTGCGTCAAGTGTAGCAATCAGCCCCAGCATTTT
-	TRBV10-1	TRBJ2-1	-	CASGIGPDGGSYNEQFF	TGCGCCAGCGGGATCGGGCCCGACGGAGGTTCCTACAATGAGCAGTTCTTC
-	TRBV27	TRBJ1-2	few	CASSLTGNYGYTF	TGTGCCAGCAGCTTGACAGGCAACTATGGCTACACCTTC
-	TRBV6-1	TRBJ1-1	once	CAGGFTEAFF	TGTGCCGGGGGGTTCACTGAAGCTTTCTTT
-	TRBV7-9	TRBJ2-7	-	CASSLNYEQYF	TGTGCCAGCAGCTTAAACTACGAGCAGTACTTC
TRBD2	TRBV27	TRBJ2-7	-	CASSLTIAGDYEQYF	TGTGCCAGCAGTCTTACTATAGCGGGCGACTACGAGCAGTACTTC